These 6 T cell receptor beta chains were all obtained from the same sample, sequenced in a study of control samples from healthy donors and cancer patients. TCRdb's table, derived via immunoSEQ multiplex PCR, lists solely in-frame clones and lacks some. The sample lists roughly 220,000 clones, 85% to 95% seen once, with 1.5% in the top ten. Sequencing input: blood. These receptors came from a man aged 50 to 59 in good health.

The chain recombines TRBV2 with TRBJ1-1, with D tentatively TRBD1 (5 bases). Trimming took off 6 bases at V and 7 bases at J, with 9 bases between the two ends. Germline V gene sequence: CDR1 SNHLY, CDR2 FYNNEI. The CDR3 loop spans 11 amino acids. The CDR3 DNA is TGTGCCAGCAGCGAAACAGGTGAAGCTTTCTTT. As protein: CASSETGEAFF.

The chain is built from TRBV10-1 and TRBJ2-5; 11 bases are shared with TRBD2. Trimming cost V 5 bases and J 7 bases; bases outside gene matches: 3. This CDR3 has 13 residues. CDR1 is WNHNN and CDR2 is SYGVQD in the germline V gene (reference sequence). CDR3 in amino acids: CASSTSGGGTQYF. The CDR3 DNA sequence: TGCGCCAGCAGTACTAGCGGGGGAGGGACCCAGTACTTC.

The rearrangement uses TRBV6-6 and TRBJ2-1; 8 nucleotides match TRBD1. J gave up 5 bases and V 0 bases, and 3 bases lay outside the gene matches. The CDR3 contains 15 residues. Per the germline V gene, CDR1 is MNHNY and CDR2 is SVGAGI (reference sequence). Here the CDR3 reads CASSYSTGENNEQFF. The DNA for the CDR3 is TGTGCCAGCAGTTACTCGACAGGGGAAAACAATGAGCAGTTCTTC.

The chain recombines TRBV4-2 with TRBJ1-6, with D possibly TRBD1 on 5 matching bases. Trimming took 0 bases from V and 11 from J, leaving 14 bases between them. Germline loops: CDR1 LGHNA, CDR2 YNFKEQ. The CDR3 extends over 15 amino acids. The CDR3 loop is CASSQDGMIGAPLHF. In DNA, the CDR3 is TGTGCCAGCAGCCAAGATGGCATGATAGGGGCACCCCTCCACTTT.

Regarding this clone: A read error may produce the germline difference seen at one junction end. The same CDR3 also results from other DNA sequences found in this sample. The rearrangement uses TRBV30 and TRBJ2-3; D is unclear. Germline CDR1 is GTSNPN and CDR2 is SVGIG (reference sequence). CDR3 length: 13 amino acids. In nucleotides, the CDR3 is TGCGCCTGGAGTGCCTCTAGGGCAGATACGCAGTATTTT. Encoded protein: CAWSASRADTQYF.

The chain joins TRBV19 to TRBJ2-5, with no clear D. CDR1 and CDR2 from the germline V gene are LNHDA and SQIVND (reference sequence). V was cut by 6 bases and J by 2 bases, with 10 bases left in between. This CDR3 is built from 13 residues. As DNA, the CDR3 is TGTGCCAGTAGCCAGAATAGGCAAGAGACCCAGTACTTC. Residues: CASSQNRQETQYF.